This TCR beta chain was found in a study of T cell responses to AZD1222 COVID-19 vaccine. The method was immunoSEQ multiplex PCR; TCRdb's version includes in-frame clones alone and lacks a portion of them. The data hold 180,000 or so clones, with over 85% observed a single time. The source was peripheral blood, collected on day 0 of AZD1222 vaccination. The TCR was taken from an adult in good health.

This CDR3 reads CASKGGGNTEAFF. As DNA, the CDR3 is TGTGCCAGTAAAGGGGGTGGAAACACTGAAGCTTTCTTT. The V and J genes are TRBV19 and TRBJ1-1, with D perhaps TRBD1 (6 bases). Germline loops: CDR1 LNHDA, CDR2 SQIVND (reference sequence). The CDR3 is made up of 13 amino acids. Trimming left V 7 bases short and J 2 bases short, with 11 bases between.